Presented here are 21 T cell receptor beta chains from one specimen sequenced in a study of T cell responses to AZD1222 COVID-19 vaccine. Generated by immunoSEQ multiplex PCR, the TCRdb table keeps only in-frame clones and is missing some. Counted here are around 140,000 clones, just under 95% occurring once; the ten biggest clones make up over 1.5%. The starting material was peripheral blood, obtained on day 0 of AZD1222 vaccination. These receptors originate from an adult in good health.

The chain combines TRBV5-4 with TRBJ2-7; 8 bases line up with TRBD2. The germline V gene has CDR1 SGHNT and CDR2 YYREEE (reference sequence). The V segment lost 4 bases and the J segment 0 bases; nucleotides outside the gene matches: 6. CDR3 size: 15 residues. This chain's CDR3 is CASSQTSGRSYEQYF. CDR3 DNA: TGTGCCAGCAGCCAAACTAGCGGCCGCTCCTACGAGCAGTACTTC.

The V and J genes are TRBV2 and TRBJ1-1, with D possibly matching TRBD1 (6 bases). Germline lookup yields CDR1 SNHLY and CDR2 FYNNEI. The CDR3 is 12 amino acids. V was trimmed by 6 bases and J by 13 bases, leaving 18 bases between them. The CDR3 sequence: CASRQGQPGFFF. DNA of the CDR3: TGTGCCAGCAGACAAGGACAGCCGGGTTTTTTCTTT.

A few counts support this clone. In nucleotides, the CDR3 is TGTGCCAGCAGTGACTCCACTAGCGCCGATACGCAGTATTTT. Translation: CASSDSTSADTQYF. The V call is TRBV6-4, the J call TRBJ2-3; 7 nucleotides line up with TRBD2. V lost 0 bases and J lost 6; bases outside the gene matches: 3. Germline V gene data show CDR1 as MRHNA and CDR2 as SNTAGT. The CDR3 covers 14 residues.

This clone was seen just once. The chain combines TRBV7-2 with TRBJ1-5, with 9 bases lining up with TRBD1. Unmatched junction bases numbered 4, after V lost 4 bases and J lost 6 bases. CDR1 and CDR2 from the germline V gene are SGHTA and FQGNSA. The CDR3 runs to 14 residues. The CDR3 DNA is TGTGCCAGCAGCTCTGGACAGGGGAGTCAGCCCCAGCATTTT. Its protein product is CASSSGQGSQPQHF.

For this clone: Here the CDR3 omits its conserved ending phenylalanine or tryptophan, so a read error is the likely source. The DNA is omitted, as the CDR3 cannot be located on it reliably, and the CDR3 follows TCRdb's listing. The chain recombines TRBV4-2 with TRBJ1-1. Germline CDR1 reads LGHNA; CDR2 reads YNFKEQ. The CDR3 numbers 14 amino acids, ends counted. The CDR3 here is CASSQGPDLVPTFS.

The genes are TRBV6-5 and TRBJ2-1; D unclear. The CDR3 covers 13 residues. Germline CDR1 MNHEY, CDR2 SVGAGI. Trimming removed 0 bases from V and 6 bases from J, with 6 bases in between. In DNA, the CDR3 is TGTGCCAGCAGTTACTCCTATATCAATGAGCAGTTCTTC. The encoded protein is CASSYSYINEQFF.

The chain recombines TRBV5-5 with TRBJ1-4; D is perhaps TRBD1 (6 bases). Germline values: CDR1 SGHKS, CDR2 YYEKEE (reference sequence). The CDR3 extends over 16 amino acids. Trimming stripped 5 bases from V and 5 bases from J, with 19 bases between. DNA for the CDR3: TGTGCCAGCAGTTACGTACCGGGACAAAGGAATGAAAAACTGTTTTTT. Amino acids: CASSYVPGQRNEKLFF.

The CDR3 DNA follows: TGTGCCAGCAGTTCCGACAGGTGGGGAAACACTGAAGCTTTCTTT. Translation gives CASSSDRWGNTEAFF. V and J are TRBV5-4 and TRBJ1-1, with D possibly TRBD1 on 6 matching bases. The CDR3 length is 15 residues. Germline lookup yields CDR1 SGHNT and CDR2 YYREEE (reference sequence). V was clipped by 5 bases and J by 2 bases, with 16 bases between them.

V and J are TRBV27 and TRBJ1-1; D may be TRBD1 (5 bases). The germline CDR1 and CDR2 sequences are MNHEY and SMNVEV (reference sequence). The CDR3 has 15 residues. Trimming took 8 bases from V and 6 from J, leaving 22 bases between them. The CDR3 loop is CASRPGNLRGPEAFF. The CDR3 DNA follows: TGTGCCAGCCGTCCAGGAAACCTACGGGGCCCTGAAGCTTTCTTT.

The sample holds a few counts of this clone. V usage is TRBV19 and J usage is TRBJ1-2, with unresolved D. Trimming stripped 4 bases from V and 3 bases from J, with 15 bases between. CDR3 length equals 15 residues. Per germline, CDR1 LNHDA and CDR2 SQIVND (reference sequence). As DNA, the CDR3 is TGTGCCAGTAGTACCCTTAAGGGAGTTTACTATGGCTACACCTTC. It yields the protein CASSTLKGVYYGYTF.

The chain combines TRBV5-1 with TRBJ2-5; D is possibly TRBD1 (6 bases). The CDR3 runs 14 residues. Germline V gives CDR1 SGHRS, CDR2 YFSETQ. V lost 2 bases, J lost 5 bases, and 13 bases lay in between. CDR3 loop: CASSLGGIRETQYF. The CDR3 coding sequence is TGCGCCAGCAGCTTAGGGGGAATTAGGGAGACCCAGTACTTC.

V and J are TRBV9 and TRBJ2-1, with unresolved D. Trimming took off 0 bases at V and 4 bases at J, with 8 bases between the two ends. The CDR3 is made up of 14 amino acids. The V gene's germline CDR1 is SGDLS and CDR2 YYNGEE. The chain's CDR3 is CASSVGGGYNEQFF. The CDR3 DNA sequence: TGTGCCAGCAGCGTAGGTGGCGGTTACAATGAGCAGTTCTTC.

In its sample, this clone was seen once. The rearrangement joins TRBV5-1 to TRBJ1-5; a weak D match, TRBD1 (6 bases). The V end was cut by 0 bases, the J end by 5 bases, with 12 bases between. The CDR3 totals 15 residues. From germline, CDR1 is SGHRS and CDR2 YFSETQ. The CDR3 is CASSLARDIDQPQHF. CDR3 sequence (DNA): TGCGCCAGCAGCTTGGCCAGGGACATAGATCAGCCCCAGCATTTT.

DNA of the CDR3: TGCGCCAGCAGCTTGGGCCGACTAGCAGGAGGATCATTTGTCTACGAGCAGTACTTC. Translation: CASSLGRLAGGSFVYEQYF. This chain joins TRBV5-1 and TRBJ2-7; 7 bases fit TRBD2. V was pared by 0 bases and J by 3 bases, with 18 bases of the junction left unmatched. Germline values: CDR1 SGHRS, CDR2 YFSETQ. The CDR3 covers 19 residues.

This sequence joins TRBV5-1 and TRBJ1-6; D is perhaps TRBD1 (5 bases). The CDR3 consists of 13 residues. V gave up 2 bases and J gave up 10 bases, with 10 bases separating them. CDR1 is SGHRS and CDR2 is YFSETQ in the germline V gene. The DNA of the CDR3 is TGCGCCAGCAGCTTTAGGGGTGAATCACCCCTCCACTTT. This encodes CASSFRGESPLHF.

The chain carries TRBV28 and TRBJ2-1; 12 bases agree with TRBD1. The junction had 14 bases not matched to a gene; V was cut back by 5 bases and J by 9 bases. The CDR3 sequence is 17 residues long. In germline, CDR1 is MDHEN, CDR2 SYDVKM. The CDR3 DNA follows: TGTGCCAGCAGTCCGCGGACCGGGACAGGGGGCCGCTTTGAGCAGTTCTTC. The encoded protein is CASSPRTGTGGRFEQFF.

The table lists this clone with a few counts. This chain links TRBV11-2 with TRBJ2-2; D is unresolved. This CDR3 is built from 13 residues. V lost 4 bases and J 7 bases, leaving 10 bases between the germline ends. From germline, CDR1 is SGHAT and CDR2 FQNNGV. CDR3 sequence: CASSSDGDGELFF. The CDR3 region has the DNA TGTGCCAGCAGCTCGGATGGCGACGGGGAGCTGTTTTTT.

The rearrangement joins TRBV6-5 to TRBJ2-5; TRBD1 agrees at 7 bases. With 2 bases clipped from V and 7 bases from J, the junction kept 7 bases outside the gene matches. Germline CDR1 is MNHEY and CDR2 is SVGAGI. This CDR3 region has 14 residues. The DNA of the CDR3 is TGTGCCAGCAGTTACCTGCAGGGGGAAGGGACCCAGTACTTC. This codes for CASSYLQGEGTQYF.

The chain recombines TRBV7-9 with TRBJ1-1, with D perhaps TRBD1 (5 bases). V was shortened by 4 bases and J by 4 bases, with 10 bases between the two germline ends. CDR3 size: 13 residues. Germline loops: CDR1 SEHNR, CDR2 FQNEAQ (reference sequence). In DNA form, the CDR3 reads TGTGCCAGCAGCTCGCAGGGCTTCACTGAAGCTTTCTTT. Protein sequence: CASSSQGFTEAFF.

The chain recombines TRBV6-6 with TRBJ1-6; 7 positions match TRBD1. The CDR3 extends over 14 amino acids. The germline CDR1 and CDR2 sequences are MNHNY and SVGAGI (reference sequence). J gave up 7 bases and V 5 bases, and 5 bases lay outside the gene matches. The CDR3 protein is CASSGGTANSPLHF. The CDR3 region has the DNA TGTGCCAGCAGTGGGGGGACAGCGAATTCACCCCTCCACTTT.

The rearrangement links TRBV19 to TRBJ2-5, with TRBD1 identical over 7 bases. The CDR3 sequence is 13 residues long. The germline CDR1 and CDR2 sequences are LNHDA and SQIVND (reference sequence). V shed 4 bases, J shed 7 bases, and the junction held 6 bases outside the gene matches. CDR3 DNA sequence: TGTGCCAGTAGTAGACAGGGTTTCGCGACCCAGTACTTC. It translates to CASSRQGFATQYF.